This is a list of T cell receptor beta chains from one sample in a study of blood T cell repertoires in COVID-19. This table comes from immunoSEQ multiplex PCR, and its TCRdb copy is limited to in-frame clones, with some not included. Among roughly 200,000 clones listed, 88% were seen once. Sequenced input: peripheral blood. Receptors were obtained from a man aged 18 to 30 with active or convalescent COVID-19. Each CDR3 is given with its conserved first and last residue. Fields, in order: V gene, D gene, J gene, clone size, CDR3 DNA, CDR3 protein. The D gene is left open where the match is weak. Expanded clones get a size class; other rows say once, few or many, or leave the size out.

V gene: TRBV6-1; D gene: TRBD1; J gene: TRBJ1-6; clone size: .; CDR3 DNA: TGTGCCAGCAGTGACGACCCGGGACAGACAAATTCACCCCTCCACTTT; CDR3 protein: CASSDDPGQTNSPLHF
V gene: TRBV7-3; D gene: TRBD2; J gene: TRBJ2-1; clone size: .; CDR3 DNA: TGTGCCAGCAACCGGGGAGGGATGTACAATGAGCAGTTCTTC; CDR3 protein: CASNRGGMYNEQFF
V gene: TRBV6-2/TRBV6-3; D gene: .; J gene: TRBJ2-1; clone size: .; CDR3 DNA: TGTGCCAGCAGTTACTCGAGGGGGGGGTCCTACAATGAGCAGTTCTTC; CDR3 protein: CASSYSRGGSYNEQFF
V gene: TRBV19; D gene: TRBD1; J gene: TRBJ1-5; clone size: .; CDR3 DNA: TGTGCCAGTAGTAAGGGGACAGGTGAATTGCAGCCCCAGCATTTT; CDR3 protein: CASSKGTGELQPQHF
V gene: TRBV29-1; D gene: TRBD1; J gene: TRBJ1-5; clone size: .; CDR3 DNA: TGCAGCGTTGGACAGGGGTCCAATCAGCCCCAGCATTTT; CDR3 protein: CSVGQGSNQPQHF
V gene: TRBV6-1; D gene: .; J gene: TRBJ2-3; clone size: .; CDR3 DNA: TGTGCCAGCAGTGTTCAACAGGGTTGGTCTAGCACAGATACGCAGTATTTT; CDR3 protein: CASSVQQGWSSTDTQYF
V gene: TRBV3-1/TRBV3-2; D gene: TRBD2; J gene: TRBJ2-3; clone size: once; CDR3 DNA: TGTGCCAGCAGCCAAGGGAGCCTAGCGGGGGTATTCGATACGCAGTATTTT; CDR3 protein: CASSQGSLAGVFDTQYF
V gene: TRBV10-1; D gene: TRBD1; J gene: TRBJ1-5; clone size: .; CDR3 DNA: TGCGCCAGCAGTTTCGGGGACAGGGAGTACAATCAGCCCCAGCATTTT; CDR3 protein: CASSFGDREYNQPQHF
V gene: TRBV7-8; D gene: TRBD2; J gene: TRBJ2-1; clone size: .; CDR3 DNA: TGTGCCAGCAGCTTATATCCTAGCGGAGAGGAGTTCTTC; CDR3 protein: CASSLYPSGEEFF
V gene: TRBV7-9; D gene: .; J gene: TRBJ1-1; clone size: .; CDR3 DNA: TGTGCCAGCAGCCTATCGGGGACTGAAGCTTTCTTT; CDR3 protein: CASSLSGTEAFF
V gene: TRBV6-6; D gene: TRBD1; J gene: TRBJ2-1; clone size: .; CDR3 DNA: TGTGCCAGCAGTCTGGGACAGGGGAGTGATGAGCAGTTCTTC; CDR3 protein: CASSLGQGSDEQFF
V gene: TRBV10-3; D gene: TRBD1; J gene: TRBJ1-1; clone size: .; CDR3 DNA: TGTGCCATCAGGGATGACAGGGTTCCCATGGTCACTGAAGCTTTCTTT; CDR3 protein: CAIRDDRVPMVTEAFF
V gene: TRBV5-1; D gene: .; J gene: TRBJ2-3; clone size: .; CDR3 DNA: TGCGCCAGCAGCTTGGAATTAAATACGCAGTATTTT; CDR3 protein: CASSLELNTQYF
V gene: TRBV5-6; D gene: .; J gene: TRBJ2-3; clone size: .; CDR3 DNA: TGTGCCAGCAGCGTGGACGGACAGCATTTCACAGATACGCAGTATTTT; CDR3 protein: CASSVDGQHFTDTQYF
V gene: TRBV5-1; D gene: TRBD1; J gene: TRBJ2-7; clone size: .; CDR3 DNA: TGCGCCAGCAGCTCAACCAGGGGGCTCTACGAGCAGTACTTC; CDR3 protein: CASSSTRGLYEQYF
V gene: TRBV18; D gene: .; J gene: TRBJ1-2; clone size: .; CDR3 DNA: TGTGCCAGCTCACCACTGACGGGGGGCCCGCCGTCGGACTATGGCTACACCTTC; CDR3 protein: CASSPLTGGPPSDYGYTF
V gene: TRBV6-1; D gene: .; J gene: TRBJ1-1; clone size: few; CDR3 DNA: TGTGCCAGCAGTGAATATTATTCGAGTCGTAGCGAAGCTTTCTTT; CDR3 protein: CASSEYYSSRSEAFF
V gene: TRBV13; D gene: .; J gene: TRBJ2-7; clone size: .; CDR3 DNA: TGTGCCAGCAGCTTAGGTTTTCAGGGTTCTAGCTCCTACGAGCAGTACTTC; CDR3 protein: CASSLGFQGSSSYEQYF
V gene: TRBV6-6; D gene: TRBD1; J gene: TRBJ1-3; clone size: few; CDR3 DNA: TGTGCCAGCAGTCACACCCCGGGACAGGGGCTTGGAAACACCATATATTTT; CDR3 protein: CASSHTPGQGLGNTIYF
V gene: TRBV19; D gene: .; J gene: TRBJ2-1; clone size: .; CDR3 DNA: TGTGCCAGTAGTATACTAGAAGTTCATGAGCAGTTCTTC; CDR3 protein: CASSILEVHEQFF
V gene: TRBV7-9; D gene: .; J gene: TRBJ1-5; clone size: .; CDR3 DNA: TGTGCCAGCAGCTTAGACACGGCAGCGCATAGCAATCAGCCCCAGCATTTT; CDR3 protein: CASSLDTAAHSNQPQHF
V gene: TRBV5-4; D gene: TRBD1; J gene: TRBJ2-1; clone size: .; CDR3 DNA: TGTGCCAGCAGCTCAGTAACAGGGGGGTTAGACAATGAGCAGTTCTTC; CDR3 protein: CASSSVTGGLDNEQFF
V gene: TRBV28; D gene: .; J gene: TRBJ1-3; clone size: .; CDR3 DNA: TGTGCCAGCAGTTTGGACAGAGGAAACACCATATATTTT; CDR3 protein: CASSLDRGNTIYF
V gene: TRBV18; D gene: TRBD2; J gene: TRBJ2-1; clone size: .; CDR3 DNA: TGTGCCAGCTCACCACCTGGACTAGCGGGAGGTCTAGAGCAGTTCTTC; CDR3 protein: CASSPPGLAGGLEQFF
V gene: TRBV5-5; D gene: .; J gene: TRBJ2-7; clone size: .; CDR3 DNA: TGTGCCAGCAGCTTCGGGGGGCGGGACTCCTACGAGCAGTACTTC; CDR3 protein: CASSFGGRDSYEQYF
V gene: TRBV18; D gene: .; J gene: TRBJ2-7; clone size: .; CDR3 DNA: TGTGCCAGCTCACCAACCCTCGAGGCGTCCTACGAGCAGTACTTC; CDR3 protein: CASSPTLEASYEQYF
V gene: TRBV7-8; D gene: .; J gene: TRBJ2-7; clone size: .; CDR3 DNA: TGTGCCAGCAGCTTAGATCGTGGGAGCGAGCAGTACTTC; CDR3 protein: CASSLDRGSEQYF
V gene: TRBV7-9; D gene: TRBD2; J gene: TRBJ2-1; clone size: .; CDR3 DNA: TGTGCCAGCAGCCGCGGGGGGGAGTACAATGAGCAGTTCTTC; CDR3 protein: CASSRGGEYNEQFF
V gene: TRBV2; D gene: TRBD1; J gene: TRBJ1-4; clone size: .; CDR3 DNA: TGTGCCAGCAGGGCCGGACAGGGTAATGAAAAACTGTTTTTT; CDR3 protein: CASRAGQGNEKLFF
V gene: TRBV6-5; D gene: TRBD1; J gene: TRBJ2-7; clone size: .; CDR3 DNA: TGTGCCAGCAGCCAGGGGGACAGGGTCGACGAGCAGTACTTC; CDR3 protein: CASSQGDRVDEQYF
V gene: TRBV5-6; D gene: TRBD2; J gene: TRBJ2-2; clone size: .; CDR3 DNA: TGTGCCAGCAGCTTGGCCGGGACTAGCGGTAGAGCGACCGGGGAGCTGTTTTTT; CDR3 protein: CASSLAGTSGRATGELFF
V gene: TRBV6-1; D gene: TRBD2; J gene: TRBJ2-7; clone size: .; CDR3 DNA: TGTGCCAGCAGTGAGGCGGGAGGGAGCTCCTACGAGCAGTACTTC; CDR3 protein: CASSEAGGSSYEQYF
V gene: TRBV4-2; D gene: .; J gene: TRBJ1-1; clone size: .; CDR3 DNA: TGTGCCAGCAGCCAAGAAGTCAGGGACACTGAAGCTTTCTTT; CDR3 protein: CASSQEVRDTEAFF
V gene: TRBV6-2/TRBV6-3; D gene: TRBD1; J gene: TRBJ1-5; clone size: .; CDR3 DNA: TGTGCCAGCAGTTACCTACTCCAGGGGGTGGGCAATCAGCCCCAGCATTTT; CDR3 protein: CASSYLLQGVGNQPQHF
V gene: TRBV10-3; D gene: .; J gene: TRBJ2-3; clone size: .; CDR3 DNA: TGTGCCATCAGTGAGTCGGGACAAAGGACAGATACGCAGTATTTT; CDR3 protein: CAISESGQRTDTQYF
V gene: TRBV24-1; D gene: .; J gene: TRBJ2-5; clone size: .; CDR3 DNA: TGTGCCACCAGTGACCACAGACAGAACCAAGAGACCCAGTACTTC; CDR3 protein: CATSDHRQNQETQYF
V gene: TRBV5-1; D gene: TRBD1; J gene: TRBJ1-1; clone size: .; CDR3 DNA: TGCGCCAGCAGTGGACAGGGAGGAACTGAAGCTTTCTTT; CDR3 protein: CASSGQGGTEAFF
V gene: TRBV2; D gene: TRBD1; J gene: TRBJ2-3; clone size: .; CDR3 DNA: TGTGCCACCAGTCTCCGGGGGACAGGGACAGATACGCAGTATTTT; CDR3 protein: CATSLRGTGTDTQYF
V gene: TRBV6-1; D gene: .; J gene: TRBJ2-2; clone size: .; CDR3 DNA: TGTGCCAGCAGTGAAGATTTTCGGGTTGACACCGGGGAGCTGTTTTTT; CDR3 protein: CASSEDFRVDTGELFF
V gene: TRBV7-2; D gene: .; J gene: TRBJ1-2; clone size: .; CDR3 DNA: TGTGCCAGCAGCTTCCCGGGACACTCCTATGGCTACACCTTC; CDR3 protein: CASSFPGHSYGYTF
V gene: TRBV3-1/TRBV3-2; D gene: .; J gene: TRBJ2-7; clone size: .; CDR3 DNA: TGTGCCAGCAGCTCCCGACTGGGCGAGCAGTACTTC; CDR3 protein: CASSSRLGEQYF
V gene: TRBV20-1; D gene: .; J gene: TRBJ1-2; clone size: .; CDR3 DNA: TGCAGTGCTAGTCCGGACAGTATCTATGGCTACACCTTC; CDR3 protein: CSASPDSIYGYTF
V gene: TRBV6-5; D gene: TRBD1; J gene: TRBJ1-2; clone size: .; CDR3 DNA: TGTGCCAGCAGTCCACGGGACAGGAACTATGGCTACACCTTC; CDR3 protein: CASSPRDRNYGYTF
V gene: TRBV11-2; D gene: .; J gene: TRBJ1-1; clone size: .; CDR3 DNA: TGTGCCAGCAACTCGTTTGGAGGGAACACTGAAGCTTTCTTT; CDR3 protein: CASNSFGGNTEAFF
V gene: TRBV5-4; D gene: TRBD2; J gene: TRBJ2-1; clone size: once; CDR3 DNA: TGTGCCAGCAGCTTGAATAGCGGGAGCTCCTACAATGAGCAGTTCTTC; CDR3 protein: CASSLNSGSSYNEQFF
V gene: TRBV7-8; D gene: TRBD1; J gene: TRBJ1-2; clone size: .; CDR3 DNA: TGTGCCAGCAGCTTTGACAGGGGGGGCTATGGCTACACCTTC; CDR3 protein: CASSFDRGGYGYTF
V gene: TRBV18; D gene: TRBD1; J gene: TRBJ1-3; clone size: .; CDR3 DNA: TGTGCCAGCTCCGGACAGGGGCGATCTGGAAACACCATATATTTT; CDR3 protein: CASSGQGRSGNTIYF
V gene: TRBV3-1/TRBV3-2; D gene: .; J gene: TRBJ1-2; clone size: .; CDR3 DNA: TGTGCCAGCAGCCAAGATATCGGAGTGCATGGCTACACCTTC; CDR3 protein: CASSQDIGVHGYTF
V gene: TRBV7-2; D gene: TRBD1; J gene: TRBJ2-5; clone size: .; CDR3 DNA: TGTGCCAGCAGCCAAAACAACGGACAGGGGGAGACCCAGTACTTC; CDR3 protein: CASSQNNGQGETQYF
V gene: TRBV19; D gene: .; J gene: TRBJ2-2; clone size: .; CDR3 DNA: TGTGCCGCCAAAGGGACTGAGGTATCCGGGGAGCTGTTTTTT; CDR3 protein: CAAKGTEVSGELFF
V gene: TRBV4-2; D gene: TRBD2; J gene: TRBJ2-1; clone size: .; CDR3 DNA: TGTGCCAGCAGCCAAGTTCGGCTAGCGGGAGACAATGAGCAGTTCTTC; CDR3 protein: CASSQVRLAGDNEQFF
V gene: TRBV2; D gene: .; J gene: TRBJ1-1; clone size: .; CDR3 DNA: TGTGCCAGCTTATACAGGGACCTGAACACTGAAGCTTTCTTT; CDR3 protein: CASLYRDLNTEAFF
V gene: TRBV7-9; D gene: TRBD2; J gene: TRBJ2-2; clone size: .; CDR3 DNA: TGTGCCAGCAGCTGGACTAGCGGGTTGAACACCGGGGAGCTGTTTTTT; CDR3 protein: CASSWTSGLNTGELFF
V gene: TRBV19; D gene: TRBD2; J gene: TRBJ2-1; clone size: .; CDR3 DNA: TGTGCCAGTAGTATGACCGGACTAGCGGGCTACAATGAGCAGTTCTTC; CDR3 protein: CASSMTGLAGYNEQFF